These 7 T cell receptor beta chains originate from one sample sequenced in a study of OX40 agonist ivuxolimab in advanced cancers. Clones were sequenced by immunoSEQ multiplex PCR, and TCRdb holds only the in-frame ones, with some missing. The sample consists of over 55,000 clones, roughly nine tenths of them appearing once. This specimen was CD4+ or CD8+ T cells sorted from blood, taken in a trial of the OX40 agonist ivuxolimab. The origin of the receptors is an adult with an advanced solid tumor such as melanoma, head and neck, liver or kidney cancer.

The genes are TRBV19 and TRBJ2-3; maybe TRBD1 (8 bases). With 6 bases removed from V and 1 base from J, the gap between germline ends came to 17 bases. CDR3 length equals 16 residues. CDR1 and CDR2 (germline): LNHDA, SQIVND (reference sequence). The CDR3 protein is CASRNRGGTGTDTQYF. DNA of the CDR3: TGTGCCAGTAGGAACAGGGGGGGAACGGGCACAGATACGCAGTATTTT.

The chain is built from TRBV4-2 and TRBJ2-1; D is perhaps TRBD1 or TRBD2 (5 bases each). The CDR3 is 15 residues long. Germline CDR1 reads LGHNA; CDR2 reads YNFKEQ. V lost 0 bases, J lost 8 bases, and 14 bases lay in between. CDR3 amino acids: CASSQDPVGTDEQFF. In DNA form, the CDR3 reads TGTGCCAGCAGCCAAGACCCCGTGGGGACGGATGAGCAGTTCTTC.

This clone was counted a single time. The chain joins TRBV25-1 to TRBJ2-7, with D possibly being TRBD1 or TRBD2 (5 bases each). The V end was cut by 8 bases, the J end by 5 bases, with 22 bases between. Germline assignment: CDR1 MGHDK and CDR2 SYGVNS. The CDR3 length is 15 residues. CDR3: CASLLSGPTTDEQYF. The CDR3 region has the DNA TGTGCCAGCCTACTCTCGGGGCCTACCACGGACGAGCAGTACTTC.

V usage is TRBV5-1 and J usage is TRBJ2-6; D not resolved. V was trimmed by 0 bases and J by 0 bases, leaving 13 bases between them. Germline V lookup: CDR1 SGHRS, CDR2 YFSETQ. The CDR3 length is 18 residues. In nucleotides, the CDR3 is TGCGCCAGCAGCTTGGTAGGCAGGAGTTCCTCTGGGGCCAACGTCCTGACTTTC. As protein: CASSLVGRSSSGANVLTF.

This sequence joins TRBV7-6 and TRBJ2-3; D ambiguous. CDR1 is SGHVS, CDR2 FNYEAQ, per germline. With 4 bases removed from V and 11 bases from J, the gap between germline ends came to 13 bases. The CDR3 covers 12 residues. In DNA, the CDR3 is TGTGCCAGCAGCTCCCAGAGCCGAAGGCAGTATTTT. Translated: CASSSQSRRQYF.

This chain links TRBV19 with TRBJ2-2, with D maybe TRBD1 (5 bases). The germline V gene encodes CDR1 LNHDA and CDR2 SQIVND (reference sequence). The CDR3 is 13 residues long. Trimming pared 5 bases from V and 8 bases from J, leaving 12 bases between. CDR3 region: CASSLIQEGELFF. CDR3 nucleotide sequence: TGTGCCAGTAGTCTAATACAGGAGGGGGAGCTGTTTTTT.

This chain's CDR3 is CSVDGGRSYEQYF. In DNA, the CDR3 is TGCAGCGTTGATGGCGGAAGGTCCTACGAGCAGTACTTC. The chain links TRBV29-1 to TRBJ2-7; D not certain. The CDR3 consists of 13 residues. V lost 3 bases, J lost 1 base, and 10 bases lay in between. Germline V lookup: CDR1 SQVTM, CDR2 ANQGSEA.